The 7 T cell receptor beta chains in this list originate from one sample, sequenced in a study of T cell repertoires in cytomegalovirus infection. These receptors lack a known antigen. MiXCR, run by TCRdb on the reads, gives a single entry per CDR3 protein. This table holds roughly 180,000 distinct CDR3 sequences, 20% to 25% found once. Sequencing was performed on CD8+ T cells from cultured PBMCs, taken from culture after CMV antigen stimulation. Source of these receptors: a human donor in good health (CMV status not recorded). Some clones in this sample may be carry-over from other donors' samples.

V is TRBV7-9 and J is TRBJ1-5; possible D gene TRBD1, 5 bases. The CDR3 length is 13 residues. Trimming removed 5 bases at V and 3 bases at J, with 8 bases between. CDR1 and CDR2 (germline): SEHNR, FQNEAQ (reference sequence). The CDR3 DNA reads TGTGCCAGCAGCGTGGGACCCAATCAGCCCCAGCATTTT. This sequence encodes CASSVGPNQPQHF.

This clonotype was counted only a few times. This chain joins TRBV19 and TRBJ1-1, with D perhaps matching TRBD1 (6 bases). V was shortened by 7 bases and J by 4 bases, with 16 bases between the two germline ends. The CDR3 runs to 14 residues. Germline CDR1 reads LNHDA; CDR2 reads SQIVND (reference sequence). The CDR3 protein is CASKPTGSGTEAFF. Written as DNA, the CDR3 is TGTGCCAGTAAACCCACAGGGTCGGGCACTGAAGCTTTCTTT.

As for this clonotype: At one of its ends the junction is not consistent with the germline gene, which may arise from a read error. The V call is TRBV7-2, the J call TRBJ1-1; tentative D call: TRBD1 (5 bases). This CDR3 has 13 amino acids. Germline V gives CDR1 SGHTA, CDR2 FQGNSA. The CDR3 DNA is TGTGCCAGCAGCTTAGGGGGGTTAACTGAAGCTCTCTTT. Translation gives CASSLGGLTEALF. The whole variable domain, filled in from reference TRBV7-2 and TRBJ1-1, reads GAGVSQSPSNKVTEKGKDVELRCDPISGHTALYWYRQSLGQGLEFLIYFQGNSAPDKSGLPSDRFSAERTGGSVSTLTIQRTQQEDSAVYLCASSLGGLTEALFGQGTRLTVV.

This clonotype was counted a few times. The V and J genes are TRBV19 and TRBJ2-3; D perhaps matches TRBD1 (6 bases). The V end was cut by 6 bases, the J end by 2 bases, with 18 bases between. Germline assignment: CDR1 LNHDA and CDR2 SQIVND (reference sequence). This CDR3 is built from 16 residues. CDR3 in amino acids: CASSKNRDGVTDTQYF. In DNA form, the CDR3 reads TGTGCCAGTAGCAAGAACAGGGATGGGGTCACAGATACGCAGTATTTT.

The V gene is TRBV6-5, the J gene TRBJ2-3; 8 nucleotides align to TRBD1. The CDR3 covers 18 residues. J gave up 2 bases and V 6 bases, and 16 bases lay outside the gene matches. From germline, CDR1 is MNHEY and CDR2 SVGAGI. CDR3 region: CASSSLGGQDSNTDTQYF. The DNA for the CDR3 is TGTGCCAGCAGCTCCCTTGGGGGACAGGATTCGAACACAGATACGCAGTATTTT.

The chain has TRBV6-1 and TRBJ2-7; D is unclear. The CDR3 sequence is 16 residues long. Germline CDR1 is MNHNS and CDR2 is SASEGT. Trimming shortened V by 6 bases and J by 1 base, and 19 bases separated the two germline ends. Here the CDR3 DNA reads TGTGCCAGCAGACCCTCAAGACTCATCGGGTCCTACGAGCAGTACTTC. Encoded protein: CASRPSRLIGSYEQYF.

V gene TRBV7-2 combines with J gene TRBJ2-7; a weak D match, TRBD2 (6 bases). Germline lookup yields CDR1 SGHTA and CDR2 FQGNSA. The CDR3 covers 15 residues. V lost 2 bases to trimming and J lost 1 base, with 12 bases between them. The CDR3 DNA is TGTGCCAGCAGCTTAATGGGACTGAGTTCCTACGAGCAGTACTTC. It is translated as CASSLMGLSSYEQYF. The complete variable domain, with remaining parts taken from reference TRBV7-2 and TRBJ2-7, reads GAGVSQSPSNKVTEKGKDVELRCDPISGHTALYWYRQSLGQGLEFLIYFQGNSAPDKSGLPSDRFSAERTGGSVSTLTIQRTQQEDSAVYLCASSLMGLSSYEQYFGPGTRLTVT.